This T cell receptor (beta chain) was retrieved from a study of shared clonotypes between healthy human individuals. At the level of the study: Three plates each covered CD4 naive and memory; CD8 naive two, CD8 memory one.

Each cell subset's genomic DNA was divided evenly among several immunoSEQ plates. Per the study methods: ImmunoSEQ junction-only sequences lacked quality scores, so their filtering differed. Clones were sequenced by immunoSEQ multiplex PCR, and TCRdb holds only the in-frame ones, with some missing. Clonal size and the V and J genes are those of that table, whereas D and trimming came from the DNA. The sample includes 2 million to 2.5 million clones, under 95% of them seen just once. Regarding the study as a whole: Memory subsets generally showed smaller estimated richness than naive subsets did.

Naive CD8 cells were CD45RO-negative, positively selected for CCR7, excluding terminally differentiated effector memory CD45RA+ cells. The ends lost 0 bases at V and 4 bases at J; junction bases unmatched: 3. There are 14 residues in the CDR3. Germline loops: CDR1 MNHEY, CDR2 SVGAGI. Details on this clone: The antigen remains undetermined. The same CDR3 can be traced to other DNA sequences in this sample.

V gene TRBV6-5 combines with J gene TRBJ2-7; TRBD1 matches 7 bases. This TCR was sampled from a man aged 18 to 29 in good health. Some clones in this sample may be carry-over from other donors' samples. Sequencing was performed on naive CD8+ T cells from PBMCs. The chain's CDR3 is CASSYSTGTYEQYF. The CDR3 nucleotides are TGTGCCAGCAGTTACTCGACAGGGACGTACGAGCAGTACTTC.